Below, 29 T cell receptor beta chains from the same sample are listed, as sequenced in a study of shared clonotypes between healthy human individuals. TCRdb's copy holds only in-frame clones and misses some; the assay was immunoSEQ multiplex PCR. The profile shows about 2.1 million clones, roughly 91% of them singletons. CD45RO-negative cells were positively selected for CCR7, leaving out terminally differentiated effector memory CD45RA+ cells. The sequencing sample was made of naive CD8+ T cells from PBMCs. The receptor source for this set is a young man in good health. Some clones in this sample may be carry-over from other donors' samples.

The J gene is TRBJ2-7, the V gene TRBV5-4; 7 bases align to TRBD2. The CDR3 spans 13 residues. V shed 3 bases and J 6 bases; nucleotides not matched to a gene: 6. Germline assignment: CDR1 SGHNT and CDR2 YYREEE (reference sequence). The CDR3 reads CASSSRLAPEQYF. Here the CDR3 DNA reads TGTGCCAGCAGCTCCAGACTAGCTCCCGAGCAGTACTTC.

The chain links TRBV11-2 to TRBJ2-2; D gene uncertain. V dropped 1 base and J dropped 4 bases, with 4 bases sitting between them. CDR3 length: 13 amino acids. The germline gives CDR1 SGHAT, CDR2 FQNNGV. The DNA for the CDR3 is TGTGCCAGCAGCTTAGGGAGCACCGGGGAGCTGTTTTTT. Amino acid sequence: CASSLGSTGELFF.

The chain joins TRBV5-1 to TRBJ2-3; D gene unclear. Germline-derived CDR1 and CDR2 are SGHRS and YFSETQ. The CDR3 runs 17 residues. V lost 4 bases to trimming and J lost 2 bases, with 20 bases between them. The CDR3 region has the DNA TGCGCCAGCAGCCCGGCTATGGCGGCCCAAATCACAGATACGCAGTATTTT. It specifies CASSPAMAAQITDTQYF.

The chain employs TRBV10-2 and TRBJ2-7, with D unclear. Trimming removed 4 bases from V and 3 bases from J, with 19 bases in between. CDR3 length equals 16 residues. The germline gives CDR1 WSHSY, CDR2 SAAADI. The CDR3 loop is CASSGVYSETDYEQYF. The CDR3 nucleotides are TGCGCCAGCAGTGGCGTCTATTCGGAAACTGACTACGAGCAGTACTTC.

As to this clone: This specimen includes other DNA sequences encoding the same CDR3. This sequence joins TRBV5-6 and TRBJ1-2; tentatively, D is TRBD1 (5 bases). Germline V gene data show CDR1 as SGHDT and CDR2 as YYEEEE. The CDR3 is 13 amino acids. V lost 0 bases and J 4 bases, leaving 7 bases between the germline ends. The CDR3: CASSLEGLYGYTF. Here the CDR3 DNA reads TGTGCCAGCAGCTTGGAGGGGCTCTATGGCTACACCTTC.

On this clone itself: This same CDR3 is encoded by further DNA sequences in the sample. The genes are TRBV7-3 and TRBJ1-1; the D gene is possibly TRBD1 (5 bases). This CDR3 contains 14 residues. V dropped 0 bases and J dropped 8 bases, with 13 bases sitting between them. CDR1 SGHTA and CDR2 FQGTGA come from the germline V gene. CDR3 nucleotides: TGTGCCAGCAGCTTAACAGGGAGGGGAACCGAAGCTTTCTTT. Protein product: CASSLTGRGTEAFF.

The sample holds one count of this clone. The rearrangement uses TRBV28 and TRBJ2-7, with D uncertain. Germline CDR1 MDHEN, CDR2 SYDVKM. V lost 8 bases to trimming and J lost 2 bases, with 13 bases between them. This CDR3 spans 13 amino acids. The CDR3 region is CASEPLGAYEQYF. Written as DNA, the CDR3 is TGTGCCAGCGAGCCCCTGGGCGCCTACGAGCAGTACTTC.

The genes are TRBV28 and TRBJ2-2; perhaps D is TRBD1 or TRBD2 (5 bases each). V shed 5 bases and J shed 2 bases, with 12 bases lying between them. Germline V gene data show CDR1 as MDHEN and CDR2 as SYDVKM. The CDR3 runs to 15 residues. In DNA form, the CDR3 reads TGTGCCAGCAGTACCGAGGGACCTAACACCGGGGAGCTGTTTTTT. This codes for CASSTEGPNTGELFF.

This chain joins TRBV6-5 and TRBJ2-7, with 12 bases identical to TRBD2. The CDR3 length is 14 residues. CDR1 and CDR2 (germline): MNHEY, SVGAGI. Trimming cost V 6 bases and J 3 bases; bases outside gene matches: 3. CDR3 in amino acids: CASSSSGRVYEQYF. The DNA for the CDR3 is TGTGCCAGCAGCTCTAGCGGGAGGGTCTACGAGCAGTACTTC.

The chain recombines TRBV28 with TRBJ2-7; D is unclear. CDR3 length equals 13 residues. CDR1 MDHEN and CDR2 SYDVKM come from the germline V gene. V lost 5 bases and J lost 2, with 10 bases in between. This CDR3 reads CASSGRKTYEQYF. The CDR3, as DNA: TGTGCCAGCAGTGGCCGTAAAACCTACGAGCAGTACTTC.

J is TRBJ2-5 and V is TRBV7-9; D not certain. Deletions cut 1 base from V and 7 bases from J, with 7 bases between. From germline, CDR1 is SEHNR and CDR2 FQNEAQ (reference sequence). The CDR3 totals 12 residues. The DNA for the CDR3 is TGTGCCAGCAGCTTAGTTTTGGGGACCCAGTACTTC. Translated, it gives CASSLVLGTQYF.

As for this clone: A much more abundant neighbour one base away suggests this may be a read error. Other DNA sequences in this sample translate to the same CDR3. The chain combines TRBV11-2 with TRBJ2-1; maybe TRBD2 (5 bases). Trimming removed 3 bases from V and 5 bases from J, with 5 bases in between. The CDR3 runs 12 residues. CDR1 and CDR2 (germline): SGHAT, FQNNGV. CDR3 sequence reads: CASSFGDNEQFF. In DNA form, the CDR3 reads TGTGCCAGCAGCTTCGGGGACAATGAGCAGTTCTTC.

The rearrangement uses TRBV4-3 and TRBJ1-5, with D possibly matching TRBD1 (6 bases). V lost 0 bases, J lost 7 bases, and 13 bases lay in between. This CDR3 is built from 15 residues. Germline V CDR1 and CDR2: LGHNA, YSLEER. CDR3 in DNA: TGCGCCAGCAGCCAAGACAGGGGCGTTCTCCAGCCCCAGCATTTT. Protein: CASSQDRGVLQPQHF.

This chain links TRBV6-5 with TRBJ2-7; tentatively, D is TRBD1 (6 bases). Between the trimmed V and J ends, which lost 0 bases and 13 bases, there was a span of 16 bases. CDR3 length: 13 residues. In germline, CDR1 is MNHEY, CDR2 SVGAGI. The CDR3 coding sequence is TGTGCCAGCAGTTACTCAGGTTCACAGGGCGTCTACTTC. Translation: CASSYSGSQGVYF.

CDR3 in amino acids: CASSKVLGPPYEQYF. The DNA for the CDR3 is TGTGCCAGCAGCAAAGTACTGGGACCCCCCTACGAGCAGTACTTC. This sequence joins TRBV6-5 and TRBJ2-7; possibly TRBD1 or TRBD2 for D (5 bases each). CDR1 and CDR2 from the germline V gene are MNHEY and SVGAGI. The V end lost 6 bases, the J end lost 2 bases, and 17 bases lay between the germline ends. The CDR3 length is 15 residues.

The V and J genes are TRBV19 and TRBJ2-7, with 8 bases identical to TRBD2. The germline V gene encodes CDR1 LNHDA and CDR2 SQIVND (reference sequence). Trimming at V came to 1 base and at J to 4 bases, leaving 6 bases not matched to a gene. The CDR3 sequence is 15 residues long. CDR3 sequence: CASSIGREGRYEQYF. The CDR3 bases are TGTGCCAGTAGTATAGGACGGGAGGGCCGGTACGAGCAGTACTTC.

This clone was recorded once. The chain uses TRBV2 and TRBJ2-7; D is perhaps TRBD2 (5 bases). Germline V gives CDR1 SNHLY, CDR2 FYNNEI. Trimming took off 3 bases at V and 0 bases at J, with 15 bases between the two ends. CDR3 size: 16 residues. The CDR3 DNA follows: TGTGCCAGCAGTGAGAGAGGAGGTAGGGTCTCCTACGAGCAGTACTTC. It encodes CASSERGGRVSYEQYF.

V usage is TRBV6-5 and J usage is TRBJ1-2; D is perhaps TRBD1 (5 bases). The CDR3 runs to 16 residues. Trimming pared 0 bases from V and 3 bases from J, leaving 14 bases between. Germline V gives CDR1 MNHEY, CDR2 SVGAGI. The CDR3 DNA sequence: TGTGCCAGCAGTTACTCCCACAGGTCTTCGGACTATGGCTACACCTTC. It is translated as CASSYSHRSSDYGYTF.

The CDR3, as DNA: TGTGCCAGCAGCCCACTGGGGGGCCTGGCGAACACTGAAGCTTTCTTT. This codes for CASSPLGGLANTEAFF. V gene TRBV7-3 combines with J gene TRBJ1-1, with D perhaps matching TRBD1 (6 bases). CDR3 length: 16 amino acids. Trimming left V 5 bases short and J 1 base short, with 17 bases between. Looked up from germline, CDR1 is SGHTA and CDR2 is FQGTGA.

V gene TRBV6-5 combines with J gene TRBJ1-1; D gene uncertain. The V end was cut by 0 bases, the J end by 6 bases, with 8 bases between. CDR3 size: 13 residues. CDR1 is MNHEY and CDR2 is SVGAGI in the germline V gene. CDR3 in amino acids: CASSYSRAPEAFF. The CDR3 nucleotides are TGTGCCAGCAGTTACTCGAGGGCCCCTGAAGCTTTCTTT.

The chain uses TRBV19 and TRBJ1-1; no definite D call. CDR1 is LNHDA and CDR2 is SQIVND in the germline V gene (reference sequence). This CDR3 has 13 residues. Trimming stripped 4 bases from V and 4 bases from J, with 10 bases between. CDR3 sequence (DNA): TGTGCCAGTAGTACAATCGGTATCACTGAAGCTTTCTTT. This encodes CASSTIGITEAFF.

The gene calls are TRBV7-9 and TRBJ2-7, with 10 bases fitting TRBD2. The CDR3 totals 15 residues. V lost 4 bases, J lost 5 bases, and 8 bases stayed unmatched. Germline V lookup: CDR1 SEHNR, CDR2 FQNEAQ (reference sequence). The CDR3, as DNA: TGTGCCAGCAGCTCCCCCAGCGGGAGGGACGACGAGCAGTACTTC. This encodes CASSSPSGRDDEQYF.

V gene TRBV11-2 combines with J gene TRBJ2-3, with TRBD2 matching over 9 bases. After removal of 3 bases from V and 3 bases from J, the junction contained 4 bases not matched to a gene. The CDR3 extends over 15 amino acids. Germline V gene sequence: CDR1 SGHAT, CDR2 FQNNGV. CDR3: CASSLGTSITDTQYF. The CDR3 nucleotides read TGTGCCAGCAGCTTGGGGACTAGCATTACAGATACGCAGTATTTT.

The V gene is TRBV7-6, the J gene TRBJ2-1; 13 nucleotides line up with TRBD2. CDR3 length: 16 amino acids. V shed 0 bases, J shed 9 bases, and the junction held 5 bases outside the gene matches. From germline, CDR1 is SGHVS and CDR2 FNYEAQ. CDR3 protein: CASSLAGLAGKGEQFF. The CDR3 region has the DNA TGTGCCAGCAGCTTAGCGGGACTAGCGGGGAAGGGTGAGCAGTTCTTC.

The chain links TRBV9 to TRBJ2-1; D not resolved. Trimming cost V 4 bases and J 8 bases, with 16 bases left between them. The CDR3 has 14 residues. Germline V lookup: CDR1 SGDLS, CDR2 YYNGEE. The CDR3 here is CASSIQSQVDEQFF. CDR3 sequence (DNA): TGTGCCAGCAGCATCCAATCCCAGGTAGATGAGCAGTTCTTC.

V gene TRBV28 combines with J gene TRBJ1-4; unclear D gene. The CDR3 covers 15 residues. V was cut by 5 bases and J by 7 bases, with 17 bases left in between. From germline, CDR1 is MDHEN and CDR2 SYDVKM. The CDR3 is CASSPRSGQAEKLFF. CDR3 nucleotides: TGTGCCAGCAGTCCTCGCTCCGGGCAGGCTGAAAAACTGTTTTTT.

The chain has TRBV28 and TRBJ1-1, with D possibly being TRBD1 (5 bases). This CDR3 contains 13 residues. Germline values: CDR1 MDHEN, CDR2 SYDVKM. Trimming cost V 4 bases and J 2 bases, with 8 bases left between them. Written as DNA, the CDR3 is TGTGCCAGCAGTTCCGGGGCCAACACTGAAGCTTTCTTT. It codes for CASSSGANTEAFF.

The V gene is TRBV27, the J gene TRBJ2-7, with 16 nucleotides matching TRBD2. This CDR3 contains 17 residues. Per germline, CDR1 MNHEY and CDR2 SMNVEV (reference sequence). With 7 bases clipped from V and 2 bases from J, the junction kept 8 bases outside the gene matches. The chain's CDR3 is CASKPGTSGRGPYEQYF. In nucleotides, the CDR3 is TGTGCCAGCAAGCCCGGGACTAGCGGGAGGGGGCCCTACGAGCAGTACTTC.

The chain employs TRBV29-1 and TRBJ1-1; D not certain. CDR1 SQVTM and CDR2 ANQGSEA come from the germline V gene. The CDR3 runs 16 residues. The V gene lost 0 bases and the J gene lost 2 bases, with 16 bases spanning the gap. This chain's CDR3 is CSVEDPLDGINTEAFF. DNA of the CDR3: TGCAGCGTTGAAGATCCCCTAGACGGGATAAACACTGAAGCTTTCTTT.